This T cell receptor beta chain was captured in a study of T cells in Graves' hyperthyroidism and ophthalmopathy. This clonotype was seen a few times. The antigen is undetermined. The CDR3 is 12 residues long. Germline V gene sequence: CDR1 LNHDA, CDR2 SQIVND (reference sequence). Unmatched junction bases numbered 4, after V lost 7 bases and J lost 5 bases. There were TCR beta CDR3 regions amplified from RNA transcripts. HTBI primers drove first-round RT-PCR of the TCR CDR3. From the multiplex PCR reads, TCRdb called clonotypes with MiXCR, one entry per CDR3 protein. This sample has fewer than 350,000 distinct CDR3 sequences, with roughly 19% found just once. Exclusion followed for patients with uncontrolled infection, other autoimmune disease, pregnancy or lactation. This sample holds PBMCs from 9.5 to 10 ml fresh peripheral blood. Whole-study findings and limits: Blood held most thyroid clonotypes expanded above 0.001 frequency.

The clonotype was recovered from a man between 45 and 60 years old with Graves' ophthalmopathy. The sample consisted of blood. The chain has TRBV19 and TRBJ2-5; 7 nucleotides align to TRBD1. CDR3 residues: CASTPGGETQYF. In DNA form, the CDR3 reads TGTGCCAGTACCCCAGGGGGTGAGACCCAGTACTTC.